The rows below give T cell receptor beta chains drawn from one sample of a study of shared clonotypes between healthy human individuals. Assay: immunoSEQ multiplex PCR; the TCRdb copy retains only in-frame clones and omits some. The data show over 2 million clones, with under 95% seen just once and 0.3% to 0.45% held by the top ten. Sequencing was done on a sample of naive CD4+ T cells from PBMCs. The source is a man younger than 35 in good health. Some clones in this sample may be carry-over from other donors' samples. Both conserved end residues are part of each CDR3. D genes are given only for firm matches. Some rows mark clone size as missing; the rest say once, few, many or name a class of expanded clone.

d_gene,v_gene,j_gene,abundance,CDR3aa,CDR3nt
TRBD2,TRBV9,TRBJ2-5,NA,CASSAGLAGAETQYF,TGTGCCAGCAGCGCCGGACTAGCGGGAGCTGAGACCCAGTACTTC
NA,TRBV28,TRBJ1-1,NA,CASLSAVGGTEAFF,TGTGCCAGCCTCTCCGCCGTGGGCGGCACTGAAGCTTTCTTT
NA,TRBV9,TRBJ1-2,once,CASRSTLGLYGYTF,TGTGCCAGCAGATCCACCCTGGGGCTCTATGGCTACACCTTC
NA,TRBV28,TRBJ1-2,NA,CASSLRGRHGGNYGYTF,TGTGCCAGCAGTTTAAGGGGCCGGCACGGGGGTAACTATGGCTACACCTTC
TRBD1,TRBV28,TRBJ2-3,NA,CASSFRQGIDTTSGTDTQYF,TGTGCCAGCAGTTTCCGACAGGGGATCGATACTACCTCGGGCACAGATACGCAGTATTTT
TRBD2,TRBV5-1,TRBJ2-7,NA,CASSLVLAGGSAYEQYF,TGCGCCAGCAGCTTGGTCCTAGCGGGAGGATCAGCCTACGAGCAGTACTTC
TRBD1,TRBV7-2,TRBJ2-2,once,CASSLRGTGSGELFF,TGTGCCAGCAGCTTAAGAGGGACAGGGTCCGGGGAGCTGTTTTTT
NA,TRBV27,TRBJ1-5,NA,CASSPVPGGGLNQPQHF,TGTGCCAGCAGTCCGGTCCCTGGGGGCGGCCTCAATCAGCCCCAGCATTTT
NA,TRBV9,TRBJ2-3,NA,CASSVQRTDTQYF,TGTGCCAGCAGCGTCCAACGCACAGATACGCAGTATTTT
TRBD2,TRBV11-2,TRBJ2-3,NA,CASSFGTSGSTDTQYF,TGTGCCAGCAGCTTCGGGACTAGCGGGAGCACAGATACGCAGTATTTT
NA,TRBV5-1,TRBJ2-1,NA,CASAAGAPYNEQFF,TGCGCCAGCGCCGCGGGGGCCCCGTACAATGAGCAGTTCTTC
TRBD2,TRBV7-9,TRBJ2-3,NA,CASSLLAGGGTDTQYF,TGTGCCAGCAGCTTACTTGCGGGAGGGGGCACAGATACGCAGTATTTT
TRBD1,TRBV7-6,TRBJ2-5,NA,CASSLSRDRGETQYF,TGTGCCAGCAGCTTAAGCCGGGACAGGGGGGAGACCCAGTACTTC
TRBD2,TRBV19,TRBJ2-7,NA,CASSLSRAGVYHEQYF,TGTGCCAGTAGTCTCTCCCGGGCGGGAGTCTATCACGAGCAGTACTTC
NA,TRBV11-3,TRBJ2-1,NA,CASSDIRDTNNEQFF,TGTGCCAGCAGTGACATCCGGGACACCAACAATGAGCAGTTCTTC
NA,TRBV7-2,TRBJ1-5,NA,CASSSTPLYQPQHF,TGTGCCAGCAGTTCGACCCCACTTTATCAGCCCCAGCATTTT
TRBD2,TRBV30,TRBJ2-3,NA,CAWSGGLAGGTDTQYF,TGTGCCTGGAGTGGTGGACTAGCGGGAGGCACAGATACGCAGTATTTT
TRBD2,TRBV5-4,TRBJ2-1,NA,CASTRKSSGTGDEQFF,TGTGCCAGCACCAGAAAGTCTAGCGGGACGGGGGATGAGCAGTTCTTC
TRBD1,TRBV7-3,TRBJ1-1,NA,CASSLNPGQGAPEAFF,TGTGCCAGCAGCTTAAACCCGGGACAGGGGGCCCCTGAAGCTTTCTTT
NA,TRBV2,TRBJ1-1,few,CASSGEMNTEAFF,TGTGCCAGCAGTGGGGAGATGAACACTGAAGCTTTCTTT
TRBD1,TRBV19,TRBJ1-4,NA,CASSIIRGRPNEKLFF,TGTGCCAGTAGTATTATCAGGGGGCGACCTAATGAAAAACTGTTTTTT
NA,TRBV7-3,TRBJ2-7,NA,CASSPGVGNTYEQYF,TGTGCCAGCTCACCAGGGGTAGGGAACACCTACGAGCAGTACTTC
NA,TRBV20-1,TRBJ2-3,NA,CSALGTDTQYF,TGCAGTGCTCTAGGAACAGATACGCAGTATTTT
TRBD1,TRBV6-5,TRBJ2-5,NA,CASSYSGQGRETQYF,TGTGCCAGCAGTTACTCGGGACAGGGCAGGGAGACCCAGTACTTC
NA,TRBV19,TRBJ2-4,NA,CASSLRPRENIQYF,TGTGCCAGTAGTCTCCGACCCCGGGAAAACATTCAGTACTTC
NA,TRBV7-9,TRBJ2-1,NA,CASSPPLALGRANNEQFF,TGTGCCAGCAGCCCACCCCTTGCCTTAGGGCGGGCAAACAATGAGCAGTTCTTC
NA,TRBV7-2,TRBJ1-2,NA,CASSRTGTRANYGYTF,TGTGCCAGCAGTCGGACCGGGACGCGGGCTAACTATGGCTACACCTTC
TRBD2,TRBV10-3,TRBJ2-1,NA,CAISGSLAGLNEQFF,TGTGCCATCAGTGGAAGTCTAGCGGGGCTGAATGAGCAGTTCTTC
NA,TRBV7-2,TRBJ1-3,NA,CASHFGVGNTIYF,TGTGCCAGCCACTTCGGGGTTGGAAACACCATATATTTT
NA,TRBV9,TRBJ2-7,NA,CASSVASSYEQYF,TGTGCCAGCAGCGTAGCTAGCTCCTACGAGCAGTACTTC
NA,TRBV5-1,TRBJ1-1,NA,CASSRRAFVPGMNTEAFF,TGCGCCAGCAGCCGACGAGCCTTCGTCCCTGGAATGAACACTGAAGCTTTCTTT
NA,TRBV11-2,TRBJ2-5,NA,CASSFRGSDLNF,TGTGCCAGCAGCTTTCGTGGTTCCGATCTAAACTTC
NA,TRBV4-1,TRBJ2-7,NA,CASSHALDEQYF,TGCGCCAGCAGCCACGCCCTCGACGAGCAGTACTTC
NA,TRBV19,TRBJ2-2,NA,CASMTRTVNTGELFF,TGTGCCAGTATGACCCGGACAGTCAACACCGGGGAGCTGTTTTTT
TRBD2,TRBV27,TRBJ2-7,NA,CASSALAGARYEQYF,TGTGCCAGCAGTGCACTAGCGGGAGCTCGCTACGAGCAGTACTTC
NA,TRBV7-6,TRBJ2-5,once,CASSTSAETQYF,TGTGCCAGCAGCACCTCAGCAGAGACCCAGTACTTC
NA,TRBV16,TRBJ2-4,NA,CASSQAGERRNIQYF,TGTGCCAGCAGCCAAGCAGGGGAGAGGAGGAACATTCAGTACTTC
TRBD1,TRBV10-1,TRBJ2-3,NA,CASSETWTGGFLTDTQYF,TGCGCCAGCAGTGAGACCTGGACAGGGGGATTCCTCACAGATACGCAGTATTTT
NA,TRBV7-2,TRBJ1-1,NA,CASSFVLNEAFF,TGTGCCAGCAGCTTCGTTCTAAATGAAGCTTTCTTT
TRBD2,TRBV6-1,TRBJ2-1,NA,CASRPAGVGGEQFF,TGTGCCAGCAGACCAGCGGGAGTGGGTGGTGAGCAGTTCTTC